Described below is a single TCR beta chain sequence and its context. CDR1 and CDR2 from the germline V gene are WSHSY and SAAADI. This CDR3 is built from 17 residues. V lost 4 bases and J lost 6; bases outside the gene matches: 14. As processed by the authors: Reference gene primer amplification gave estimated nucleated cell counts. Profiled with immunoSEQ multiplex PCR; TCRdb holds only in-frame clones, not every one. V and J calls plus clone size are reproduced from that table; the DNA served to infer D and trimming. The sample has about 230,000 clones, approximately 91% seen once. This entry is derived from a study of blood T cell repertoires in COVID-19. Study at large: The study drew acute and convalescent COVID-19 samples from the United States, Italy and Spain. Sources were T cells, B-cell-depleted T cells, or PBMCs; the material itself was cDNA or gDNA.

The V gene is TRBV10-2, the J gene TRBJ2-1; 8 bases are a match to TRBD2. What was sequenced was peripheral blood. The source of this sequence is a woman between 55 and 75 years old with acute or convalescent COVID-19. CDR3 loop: CASSAELAVFDSNEQFF. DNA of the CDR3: TGCGCCAGCAGTGCGGAACTAGCGGTCTTTGATTCCAATGAGCAGTTCTTC.